The TCR beta chain under discussion was sequenced for a study of HIV-infected patients and healthy controls. Unmatched junction bases numbered 2, after V lost 2 bases and J lost 3 bases. This CDR3 contains 15 residues. Germline V gene data show CDR1 as SNHLY and CDR2 as FYNNEI. Study conclusions and caveats: MAIT alpha-chain CDR3s were frequent in healthy controls, depleted in HIV+. No HLA typing of donors was done in this study. HIV-infected patients shared fewer CDR3 sequences between individuals than healthy controls.

Follow-up blood was drawn about 14 weeks, roughly three months, after antiretroviral therapy began. No cell fractionation was done, so the repertoire covers all unsorted peripheral blood T cells. cDNA was made from approximately 500 ng RNA using alpha and beta constant primers. Separate chain-specific third strand synthesis with multiplexing indices produced the alpha and beta libraries. A single primer pair per chain amplified all rearrangements, with per-molecule barcodes. TCRdb reprocessed the 5' RACE reads via MiXCR and lists one record per CDR3 protein. The sample records about 6,500 distinct CDR3 sequences, less than 9.5% being singletons. This clonotype was seen more than once but under ten times. Its target is unknown.

The chain is built from TRBV2 and TRBJ2-2; 8 bases match TRBD1. Sequencing was performed on blood, taken during antiretroviral therapy. This TCR came from an adult with HIV infection. The CDR3 loop is CASSEQGADTGELFF. The CDR3 DNA follows: TGTGCCAGCAGTGAACAGGGGGCAGACACCGGGGAGCTGTTTTTT.